Sequencing of this T cell receptor (beta chain) was carried out in a study of CD8+ T cells in alopecia areata. Study information: Treated patients took oral tofacitinib at 5 to 10 mg twice daily. Tofacitinib therapy took 6 to 18 months; 6 months off drug came after. Overall study findings and caveats: Mice gave a clearer picture of TCR sharing than patients did, possibly for HLA-related reasons.

RNA extraction and reverse transcription yielded cDNA as sequencing template. Generated by immunoSEQ multiplex PCR, the TCRdb table keeps only in-frame clones and is missing some. The sample includes 200,000 to 250,000 clones, approximately 61% of them seen just once. Germline V gives CDR1 LGHNA, CDR2 YNFKEQ. The CDR3 is made up of 16 amino acids. V lost 6 bases and J 7 bases, leaving 19 bases between the germline ends. As for this clone: What it binds is not known.

The starting material was CD4+ T cells sorted from blood, obtained at week 0. The chain is built from TRBV4-2 and TRBJ2-6; perhaps TRBD1 as D (6 bases). The source is a human donor with alopecia areata. In DNA, the CDR3 is TGTGCCAGCAGGCTCGAGGATCAAGGGGGAGCCAACGTCCTGACTTTC. Protein: CASRLEDQGGANVLTF.